This TCR beta chain came from a study of Tregs in tolerant kidney transplant recipients. General observations from the study: Biological reproducibility was not directly addressed, but technical replication error appeared minimal. Findings come from small patient numbers and require larger validation. Some patients' samples used different primers over time, so nucleotide sequences weren't comparable.

CDR1 SGHRS and CDR2 YFSETQ come from the germline V gene. The CDR3 loop spans 17 amino acids. The V and J ends lost 4 bases and 1 base, in that order; junction bases with no gene match: 10. Of note for this clone: Its antigen is unidentified.

Using immunoSEQ multiplex PCR, the repertoire was profiled, and TCRdb retains in-frame clones only, with some absent. The sample holds 98,000 or so clones, around 91% seen once. Unstimulated regulatory T cells (CD4+CD25+CD127-), CD4+CD25- non-regulatory cells, CD4 and CD8 cells were FACS-sorted from thawed PBMCs. V gene TRBV5-1 combines with J gene TRBJ1-5; 8 nucleotides agree with TRBD1. Sequenced material: CD4+ T cells from blood, taken before the transplant. This sequence originates from a human donor who received a combined kidney and bone marrow transplant. The CDR3 region is CASSPGTGPLSNQPQHF. The CDR3 DNA sequence: TGCGCCAGCAGCCCTGGGACAGGTCCTTTGAGCAATCAGCCCCAGCATTTT.